The 25 T cell receptor beta chains listed next were all sequenced from one sample in a study of Tregs in tolerant kidney transplant recipients (dated by TCRdb to 2018 to 2020). Libraries were built with the immunoSEQ multiplex PCR assay. In TCRdb, the immuneACCESS table is reduced to in-frame sequences with V and J assigned. These tables do not hold every clone; where another copy was compared, an unresolved V gene accounts for under half, and the others remain unexplained. Counted in this sample were over 50,000 clones; 80% to 90% of them appeared once. About 5% of the sample is held by the ten biggest clonotypes. The sequenced sample consisted of CD4+ T cells from blood. These receptors were obtained from a human donor in good health.

The sample holds a few counts of this clone. The chain carries TRBV7-3 and TRBJ2-5, with 8 bases lining up with TRBD1. The V gene end was trimmed by 2 bases and the J gene end by 1 base; junction bases not matched to a gene: 3. CDR1 is SGHTA, CDR2 FQGTGA, per germline. The CDR3 extends over 15 amino acids. The CDR3 spells CASSLGDRSQETQYF. The CDR3 coding sequence is TGTGCCAGCAGCTTAGGGGACAGGTCCCAAGAGACCCAGTACTTC.

A note on this clone: Other DNA sequences in this specimen translate into the identical CDR3. This sequence joins TRBV2 and TRBJ2-1; the match to TRBD2 covers 8 bases. Germline V CDR1 and CDR2: SNHLY, FYNNEI. The CDR3 sequence is 13 residues long. V gave up 7 bases and J gave up 5 bases; unmatched junction bases: 4. The CDR3 spells CASTGLADNEQFF. The DNA of the CDR3 is TGTGCCAGCACAGGACTAGCCGACAATGAGCAGTTCTTC.

This chain joins TRBV6-5 and TRBJ2-7; D tentatively fits TRBD1 or TRBD2 (6 bases each). Germline CDR1 is MNHEY and CDR2 is SVGAGI. V was shortened by 6 bases and J by 5 bases, with 20 bases between the two germline ends. The CDR3 is 15 amino acids. This chain's CDR3 is CASSLRRGSVHEQYF. The CDR3 DNA sequence: TGTGCCAGCAGCCTTAGGAGGGGGAGCGTTCACGAGCAGTACTTC.

By share of the sample, this clone is medium-sized (0.01 to 0.1%). This rearrangement joins TRBV6-1 to TRBJ1-1; no clear D. Deletions cut 2 bases from V and 7 bases from J, with 11 bases between. The CDR3 is 13 residues long. Germline CDR1 reads MNHNS; CDR2 reads SASEGT. CDR3 sequence reads: CASSEWTGIEAFF. CDR3 sequence (DNA): TGTGCCAGCAGTGAATGGACGGGGATTGAAGCTTTCTTT.

The chain joins TRBV7-2 to TRBJ1-1, with D possibly being TRBD1 (5 bases). The CDR3 extends over 13 amino acids. V gave up 7 bases and J gave up 5 bases, with 14 bases separating them. Germline CDR1 is SGHTA and CDR2 is FQGNSA. In DNA, the CDR3 is TGTGCCAGCATCCTTAGGGGATGGACTGAAGCTTTCTTT. Its translation: CASILRGWTEAFF.

This clone was observed a few times. The chain uses TRBV13 and TRBJ2-7; D not certain. V was shortened by 5 bases and J by 1 base, with 12 bases between the two germline ends. The length of the CDR3 is 14 residues. CDR1 PRHDT and CDR2 FYEKMQ come from the germline V gene (reference sequence). CDR3 sequence: CASSQPSRSYEQYF. The CDR3 DNA reads TGTGCCAGCAGCCAACCGAGTAGGTCCTACGAGCAGTACTTC. The full variable domain, its missing parts supplied by reference TRBV13 and TRBJ2-7, is AAGVIQSPRHLIKEKRETATLKCYPIPRHDTVYWYQQGPGQDPQFLISFYEKMQSDKGSIPDRFSAQQFSDYHSELNMSSLELGDSALYFCASSQPSRSYEQYFGPGTRLTVT.

The V call is TRBV29-1, the J call TRBJ2-7, with TRBD2 matching over 7 bases. Losses at the gene ends were 3 bases for V and 4 bases for J; bases not matched to a gene: 6. This CDR3 spans 13 amino acids. The germline V gene encodes CDR1 SQVTM and CDR2 ANQGSEA. In DNA, the CDR3 is TGCAGCGTTGAGGGAGGGGTGAGGTACGAGCAGTACTTC. This gives the protein CSVEGGVRYEQYF.

The genes are TRBV18 and TRBJ2-3; tentatively, D is TRBD2 (6 bases). The CDR3 runs to 13 residues. Germline V gives CDR1 KGHSH, CDR2 LQKENI. Deletions cut 6 bases from V and 6 bases from J, with 13 bases between. CDR3 sequence reads: CASSPRGMDTQYF. Written as DNA, the CDR3 is TGTGCCAGCTCCCCCCGGGGGATGGATACGCAGTATTTT.

The V and J genes are TRBV11-2 and TRBJ2-1; D is unresolved. In germline, CDR1 is SGHAT, CDR2 FQNNGV. This CDR3 has 13 residues. The germline V and J ends were trimmed by 0 bases and 10 bases, with 10 bases remaining between them. This CDR3 is CASSLEGRTEQFF. CDR3 sequence (DNA): TGTGCCAGCAGCTTAGAGGGTAGGACCGAGCAGTTCTTC.

The chain links TRBV7-8 to TRBJ2-1; tentatively, D is TRBD2 (6 bases). Germline V lookup: CDR1 SGHVS, CDR2 FQNEAQ. The germline V and J ends were trimmed by 2 bases and 4 bases, with 12 bases remaining between them. The CDR3 has 15 residues. The CDR3 loop is CASSLRDFDYNEQFF. The CDR3 region has the DNA TGTGCCAGCAGCTTAAGGGACTTCGATTACAATGAGCAGTTCTTC.

This chain connects TRBV28 to TRBJ1-4, with a tentative D call TRBD1 (6 bases). In germline, CDR1 is MDHEN, CDR2 SYDVKM. CDR3 length equals 17 residues. The V end lost 8 bases, the J end lost 4 bases, and 23 bases lay between the germline ends. The CDR3 reads CASQENLYRASNEKLFF. As DNA, the CDR3 is TGTGCCAGCCAGGAGAATCTTTACAGGGCGAGTAATGAAAAACTGTTTTTT.

This clone was counted only a few times. The chain uses TRBV19 and TRBJ1-6; TRBD1 matches at 7 bases. The CDR3 covers 15 residues. Germline trimming cut 6 bases from V and 6 bases from J; bases unmatched to any gene: 8. Germline loops: CDR1 LNHDA, CDR2 SQIVND (reference sequence). The CDR3 bases are TGTGCCAGTAGACTGGACAGGTCCCTTAATTCACCCCTCCACTTT. Translation gives CASRLDRSLNSPLHF.

This clone was found once. The rearrangement joins TRBV4-2 to TRBJ2-7; D is undetermined. CDR1 LGHNA and CDR2 YNFKEQ come from the germline V gene. This CDR3 is built from 12 residues. Trimming took 3 bases from V and 4 from J, leaving 7 bases between them. CDR3 region: CASSHTHYEQYF. The CDR3 DNA reads as TGTGCCAGCAGCCATACTCATTACGAGCAGTACTTC.

This sequence joins TRBV7-3 and TRBJ1-3, with 9 bases that match TRBD1. With V trimmed by 5 bases and J by 0 bases, 8 bases remained unmatched. There are 17 residues in the CDR3. Germline CDR1 and CDR2: SGHTA and FQGTGA. CDR3 in DNA: TGTGCCAGCAGCGCCGGGACAGGGCCGAGCTCTGGAAACACCATATATTTT. It yields the protein CASSAGTGPSSGNTIYF.

The chain combines TRBV7-3 with TRBJ2-2, with unresolved D. This CDR3 spans 14 amino acids. Germline V gene lookup returns CDR1 SGHTA and CDR2 FQGTGA. Between the trimmed V and J ends, which lost 2 bases and 6 bases, there was a span of 10 bases. Here the CDR3 reads CASSLYGVAGELFF. The CDR3 nucleotides read TGTGCCAGCAGCTTATATGGGGTCGCCGGGGAGCTGTTTTTT.

The chain uses TRBV7-2 and TRBJ2-2; 12 bases align to TRBD2. This CDR3 has 18 residues. With V trimmed by 5 bases and J by 4 bases, 11 bases remained unmatched. Germline CDR1 and CDR2: SGHTA and FQGNSA. This CDR3 is CASSPGLAGGPATGELFF. The CDR3 nucleotides are TGTGCCAGCAGCCCCGGGCTAGCGGGGGGGCCTGCCACCGGGGAGCTGTTTTTT.

This CDR3 reads CASSLVGAGGYGYTF. CDR3 in DNA: TGTGCCAGCAGCTTGGTGGGGGCCGGGGGCTATGGCTACACCTTC. The rearrangement joins TRBV5-4 to TRBJ1-2, with D possibly matching TRBD1 (6 bases). Trimming removed 0 bases from V and 4 bases from J, with 13 bases in between. Germline assignment: CDR1 SGHNT and CDR2 YYREEE (reference sequence). The CDR3 extends over 15 amino acids.

This chain connects TRBV5-6 to TRBJ1-1; a possible D gene is TRBD1 (5 bases). This CDR3 spans 14 amino acids. Germline CDR1 and CDR2: SGHDT and YYEEEE. V was clipped by 4 bases and J by 4 bases, with 14 bases between them. The DNA for the CDR3 is TGTGCCAGCAGCCACTTCCTTCAGGGCACTGAAGCTTTCTTT. Its protein product is CASSHFLQGTEAFF.

V is TRBV28 and J is TRBJ1-5; D ambiguous. The V and J ends lost 6 bases and 6 bases respectively, with 12 bases between them. This CDR3 has 13 amino acids. Germline V lookup: CDR1 MDHEN, CDR2 SYDVKM. CDR3 protein: CASRESPGQPQHF. CDR3 DNA sequence: TGTGCCAGCAGGGAGAGCCCCGGTCAGCCCCAGCATTTT.

The rearrangement joins TRBV11-3 to TRBJ1-4; D gene unclear. This CDR3 is 15 amino acids long. Germline V gene sequence: CDR1 SGHNT, CDR2 YENEEA. The V gene lost 4 bases and the J gene lost 8 bases, with 17 bases spanning the gap. The CDR3 region is CASSSPAMGSEKLFF. In nucleotides, the CDR3 is TGTGCCAGCAGCTCACCGGCGATGGGGAGCGAAAAACTGTTTTTT.

The rearrangement uses TRBV15 and TRBJ1-4; D remains ambiguous. This CDR3 is 14 amino acids long. CDR1 LNHNV and CDR2 YYDKDF come from the germline V gene (reference sequence). Deletions cut 3 bases from V and 5 bases from J, with 10 bases between. The CDR3 DNA is TGTGCCACCAGCAGGCGGCAGGTGAATGAAAAACTGTTTTTT. The encoded protein is CATSRRQVNEKLFF.

The chain carries TRBV4-2 and TRBJ2-1; the match to TRBD2 covers 9 bases. CDR3 length equals 15 residues. The V gene end was trimmed by 4 bases and the J gene end by 7 bases; junction bases not matched to a gene: 8. Germline values: CDR1 LGHNA, CDR2 YNFKEQ. The CDR3 DNA follows: TGTGCCAGCAGCCCTGGGGGGACTAGCTCTAATGAGCAGTTCTTC. It codes for CASSPGGTSSNEQFF.

The sample holds a few counts of this clone. J is TRBJ2-1 and V is TRBV6-1; no definite D call. V gave up 7 bases and J gave up 10 bases, with 11 bases separating them. The CDR3 is made up of 11 amino acids. Germline V CDR1 and CDR2: MNHNS, SASEGT. The CDR3 nucleotides read TGTGCCAGCACCCAACTACTCGAGCAGTTCTTC. Its translation: CASTQLLEQFF.

V is TRBV7-3 and J is TRBJ2-5; 10 nucleotides match TRBD2. The V and J ends lost 5 bases and 1 base, in that order; junction bases with no gene match: 4. This CDR3 is 15 amino acids long. The V gene's germline CDR1 is SGHTA and CDR2 FQGTGA. CDR3 residues: CASSPGLAAQETQYF. For the CDR3, the DNA is TGTGCCAGCAGCCCCGGACTAGCGGCCCAAGAGACCCAGTACTTC.

The chain employs TRBV18 and TRBJ2-2; D is unresolved. Looked up from germline, CDR1 is KGHSH and CDR2 is LQKENI. This CDR3 is built from 16 residues. V was clipped by 4 bases and J by 5 bases, with 17 bases between them. The chain's CDR3 is CASSLLQSVETGELFF. The DNA for the CDR3 is TGTGCCAGCTCACTCCTCCAGAGCGTGGAAACCGGGGAGCTGTTTTTT.